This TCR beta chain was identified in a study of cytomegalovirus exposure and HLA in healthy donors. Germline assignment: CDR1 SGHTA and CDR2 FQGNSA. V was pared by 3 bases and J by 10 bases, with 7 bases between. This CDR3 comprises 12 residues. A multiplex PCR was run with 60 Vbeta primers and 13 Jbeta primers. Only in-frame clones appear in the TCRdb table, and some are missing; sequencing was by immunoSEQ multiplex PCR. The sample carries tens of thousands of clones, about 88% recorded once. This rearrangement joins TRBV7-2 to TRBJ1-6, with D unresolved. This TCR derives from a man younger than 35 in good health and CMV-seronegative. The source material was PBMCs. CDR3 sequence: CASSFSVSPLHF. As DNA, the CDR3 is TGTGCCAGCAGCTTCTCCGTATCACCCCTCCACTTT.